The 2 T cell receptor beta chains below were found in one sample sequenced in a study of OX40 agonist ivuxolimab in advanced cancers. Only in-frame clones appear in the TCRdb table, and some are missing; sequencing was by immunoSEQ multiplex PCR. The profile covers tens of thousands of clones, with around 88% appearing a single time and 15% taken by the ten largest. The source was CD4+ or CD8+ T cells sorted from blood, collected in a trial of the OX40 agonist ivuxolimab. The receptors originated from an adult with an advanced solid tumor such as melanoma, head and neck, liver or kidney cancer.

V gene TRBV29-1 combines with J gene TRBJ2-3, with D unclear. Trimming pared 4 bases from V and 6 bases from J, leaving 8 bases between. The CDR3 spans 11 residues. CDR1 and CDR2 from the germline V gene are SQVTM and ANQGSEA. CDR3: CSVAGRDTQYF. CDR3 DNA: TGCAGCGTTGCTGGCAGGGATACGCAGTATTTT.

This sequence joins TRBV27 and TRBJ2-3; D uncertain. This CDR3 spans 13 amino acids. V dropped 8 bases and J dropped 1 base, with 10 bases sitting between them. CDR1 and CDR2 (germline): MNHEY, SMNVEV (reference sequence). In DNA, the CDR3 is TGTGCCAGCCAGATCGAGGGCACAGATACGCAGTATTTT. It yields the protein CASQIEGTDTQYF.